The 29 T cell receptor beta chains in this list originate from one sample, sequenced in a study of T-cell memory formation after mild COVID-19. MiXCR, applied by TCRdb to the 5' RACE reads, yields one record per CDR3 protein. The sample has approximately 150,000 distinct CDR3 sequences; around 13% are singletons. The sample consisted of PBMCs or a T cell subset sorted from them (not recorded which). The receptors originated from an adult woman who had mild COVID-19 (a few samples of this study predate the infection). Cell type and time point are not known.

The CDR3 bases are TGTGCCAGCAGCATACTAGGAGCCGATACGCAGTATTTT. The encoded protein is CASSILGADTQYF. V and J are TRBV7-8 and TRBJ2-3, with D perhaps matching TRBD2 (5 bases). The V end lost 5 bases, the J end lost 6 bases, and 12 bases lay between the germline ends. Germline CDR1 is SGHVS and CDR2 is FQNEAQ. CDR3 length: 13 amino acids.

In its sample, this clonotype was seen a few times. The CDR3 bases are TGCGCCAGCAGCTCGTCCAGAGGGGGCCAACATCTGGAGACCCAGTACTTC. This sequence encodes CASSSSRGGQHLETQYF. The chain employs TRBV5-1 and TRBJ2-5; 7 positions agree with TRBD1. With V trimmed by 3 bases and J by 5 bases, 16 bases remained unmatched. The CDR3 is made up of 17 amino acids. Germline loops: CDR1 SGHRS, CDR2 YFSETQ.

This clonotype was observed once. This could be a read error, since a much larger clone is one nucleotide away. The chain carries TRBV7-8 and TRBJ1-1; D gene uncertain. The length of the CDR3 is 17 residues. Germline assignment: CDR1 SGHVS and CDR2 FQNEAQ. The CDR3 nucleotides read TGTGCCAGCAGCTTAGCGACGGGAAACATTATGAACACTGAATCTTTCTTT. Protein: CASSLATGNIMNTESFF. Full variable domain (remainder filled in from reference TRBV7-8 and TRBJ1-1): GAGVSQSPRYKVAKRGQDVALRCDPISGHVSLFWYQQALGQGPEFLTYFQNEAQLDKSGLPSDRFFAERPEGSVSTLKIQRTQQEDSAVYLCASSLATGNIMNTESFFGQGTRLTVV.

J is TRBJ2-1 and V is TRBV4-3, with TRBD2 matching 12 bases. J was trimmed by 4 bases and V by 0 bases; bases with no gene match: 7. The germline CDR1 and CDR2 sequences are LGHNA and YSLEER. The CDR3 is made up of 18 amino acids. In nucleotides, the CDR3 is TGCGCCAGCAGCCAAGAACGACTAGCGGGAGAATCTTACAATGAGCAGTTCTTC. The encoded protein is CASSQERLAGESYNEQFF.

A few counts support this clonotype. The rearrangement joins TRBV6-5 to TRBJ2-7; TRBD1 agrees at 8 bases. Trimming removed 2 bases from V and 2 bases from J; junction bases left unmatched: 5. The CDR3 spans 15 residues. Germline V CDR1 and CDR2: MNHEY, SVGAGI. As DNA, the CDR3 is TGTGCCAGCAGTTACCGGACAGGGAAGCCCTACGAGCAGTACTTC. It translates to CASSYRTGKPYEQYF.

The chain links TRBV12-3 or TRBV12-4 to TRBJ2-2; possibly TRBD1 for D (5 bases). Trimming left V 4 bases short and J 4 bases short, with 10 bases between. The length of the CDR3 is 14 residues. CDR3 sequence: CASSSGQGTGELFF. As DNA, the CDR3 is TGTGCCAGCAGTTCCGGGCAGGGCACCGGGGAGCTGTTTTTT.

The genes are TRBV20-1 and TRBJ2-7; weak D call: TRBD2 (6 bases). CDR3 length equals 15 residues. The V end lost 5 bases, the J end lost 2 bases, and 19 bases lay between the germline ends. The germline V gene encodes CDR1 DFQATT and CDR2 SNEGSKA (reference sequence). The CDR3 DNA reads TGCAGTGCTCGACTGGTACGACTAGTTGCCTACGAGCAGTACTTC. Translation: CSARLVRLVAYEQYF.

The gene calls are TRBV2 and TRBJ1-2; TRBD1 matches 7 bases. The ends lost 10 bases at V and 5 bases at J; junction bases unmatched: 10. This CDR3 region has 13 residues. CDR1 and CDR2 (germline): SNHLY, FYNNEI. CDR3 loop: CAIFPGQRYGYTF. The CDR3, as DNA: TGTGCCATATTCCCGGGACAGAGGTATGGCTACACCTTC.

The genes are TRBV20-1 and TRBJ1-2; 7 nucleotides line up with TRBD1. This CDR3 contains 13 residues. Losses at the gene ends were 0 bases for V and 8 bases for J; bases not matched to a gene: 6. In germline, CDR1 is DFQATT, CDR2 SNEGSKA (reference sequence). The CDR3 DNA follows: TGCAGTGCTAGAGACAGGGGGGATGACGGCTACACCTTC. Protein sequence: CSARDRGDDGYTF.

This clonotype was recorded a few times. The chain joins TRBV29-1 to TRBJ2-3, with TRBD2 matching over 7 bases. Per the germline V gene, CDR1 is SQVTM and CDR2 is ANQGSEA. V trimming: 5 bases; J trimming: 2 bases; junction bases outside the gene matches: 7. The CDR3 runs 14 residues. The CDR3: CSVLPGLFTDTQYF. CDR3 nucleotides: TGCAGCGTTTTACCGGGACTATTCACAGATACGCAGTATTTT.

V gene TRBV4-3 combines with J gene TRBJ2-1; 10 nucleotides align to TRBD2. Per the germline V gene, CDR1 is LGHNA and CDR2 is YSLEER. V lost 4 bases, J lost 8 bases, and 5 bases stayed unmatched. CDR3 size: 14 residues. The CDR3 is CASSLAGGIDEQFF. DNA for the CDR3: TGCGCCAGCAGCCTAGCGGGAGGCATCGATGAGCAGTTCTTC.

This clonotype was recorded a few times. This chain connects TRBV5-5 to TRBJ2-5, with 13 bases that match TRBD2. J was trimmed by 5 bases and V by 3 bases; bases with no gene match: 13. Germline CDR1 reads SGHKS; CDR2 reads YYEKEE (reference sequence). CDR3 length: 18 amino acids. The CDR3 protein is CASSSTGTPGLAGETQYF. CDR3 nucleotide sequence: TGTGCCAGCAGCTCAACCGGGACACCGGGACTAGCGGGGGAGACCCAGTACTTC.

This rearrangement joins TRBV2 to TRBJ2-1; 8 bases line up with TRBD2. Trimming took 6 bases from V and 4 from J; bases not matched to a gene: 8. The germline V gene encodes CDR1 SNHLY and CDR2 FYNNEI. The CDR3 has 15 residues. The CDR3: CASRTTSAHYNEQFF. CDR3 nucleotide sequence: TGTGCCAGCAGGACGACTAGCGCACATTACAATGAGCAGTTCTTC.

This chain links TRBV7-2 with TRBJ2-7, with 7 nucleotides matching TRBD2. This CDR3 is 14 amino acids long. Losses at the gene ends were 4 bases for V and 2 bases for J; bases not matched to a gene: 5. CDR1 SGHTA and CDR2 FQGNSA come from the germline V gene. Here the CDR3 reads CASSWPGGTYEQYF. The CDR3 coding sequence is TGTGCCAGCAGCTGGCCCGGGGGGACCTACGAGCAGTACTTC.

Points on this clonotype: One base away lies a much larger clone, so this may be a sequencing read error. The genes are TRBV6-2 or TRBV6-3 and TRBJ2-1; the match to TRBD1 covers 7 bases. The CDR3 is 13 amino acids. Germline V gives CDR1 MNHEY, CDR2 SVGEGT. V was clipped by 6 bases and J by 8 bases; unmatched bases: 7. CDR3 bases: TGTGCCAGCAGGGGGACAGTGGGCGATGAGCAGTTCTTC. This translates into CASRGTVGDEQFF.

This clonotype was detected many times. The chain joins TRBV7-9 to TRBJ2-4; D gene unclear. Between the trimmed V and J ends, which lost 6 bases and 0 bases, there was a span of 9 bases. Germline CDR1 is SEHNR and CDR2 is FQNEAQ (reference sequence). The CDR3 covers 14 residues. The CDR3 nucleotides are TGTGCCAGCAGTGACGAGCTAGCCAAAAACATTCAGTACTTC. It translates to CASSDELAKNIQYF. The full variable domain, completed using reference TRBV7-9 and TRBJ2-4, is DTGVSQNPRHKITKRGQNVTFRCDPISEHNRLYWYRQTLGQGPEFLTYFQNEAQLEKSRLLSDRFSAERPKGSFSTLEIQRTEQGDSAMYLCASSDELAKNIQYFGAGTRLSVL.

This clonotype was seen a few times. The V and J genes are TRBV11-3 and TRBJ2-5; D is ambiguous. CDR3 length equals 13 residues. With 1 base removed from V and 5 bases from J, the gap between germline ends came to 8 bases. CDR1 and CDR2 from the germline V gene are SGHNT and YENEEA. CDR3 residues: CASSLGPLETQYF. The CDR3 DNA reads TGTGCCAGCAGCTTAGGACCCTTGGAGACCCAGTACTTC.

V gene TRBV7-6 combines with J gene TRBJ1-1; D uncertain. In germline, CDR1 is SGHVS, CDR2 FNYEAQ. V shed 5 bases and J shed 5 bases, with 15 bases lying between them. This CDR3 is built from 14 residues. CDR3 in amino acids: CASSPRQDGTEAFF. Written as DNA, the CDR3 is TGTGCCAGCAGCCCCCGCCAGGACGGGACTGAAGCTTTCTTT. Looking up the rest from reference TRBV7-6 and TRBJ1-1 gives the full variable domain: GAGVSQSPRYKVTKRGQDVALRCDPISGHVSLYWYRQALGQGPEFLTYFNYEAQQDKSGLPNDRFSAERPEGSISTLTIQRTEQRDSAMYRCASSPRQDGTEAFFGQGTRLTVV.

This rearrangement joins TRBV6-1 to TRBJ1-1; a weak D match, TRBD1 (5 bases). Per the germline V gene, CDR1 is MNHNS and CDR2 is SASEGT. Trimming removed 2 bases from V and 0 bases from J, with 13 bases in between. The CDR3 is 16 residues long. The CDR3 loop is CASSERRGGMNTEAFF. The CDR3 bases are TGTGCCAGCAGTGAAAGACGGGGGGGTATGAACACTGAAGCTTTCTTT.

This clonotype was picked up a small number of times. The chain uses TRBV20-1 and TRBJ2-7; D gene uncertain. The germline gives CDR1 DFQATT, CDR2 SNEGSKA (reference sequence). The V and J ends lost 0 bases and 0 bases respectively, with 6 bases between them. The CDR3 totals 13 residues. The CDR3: CSAREASSYEQYF. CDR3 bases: TGCAGTGCTAGAGAGGCTAGCTCCTACGAGCAGTACTTC.

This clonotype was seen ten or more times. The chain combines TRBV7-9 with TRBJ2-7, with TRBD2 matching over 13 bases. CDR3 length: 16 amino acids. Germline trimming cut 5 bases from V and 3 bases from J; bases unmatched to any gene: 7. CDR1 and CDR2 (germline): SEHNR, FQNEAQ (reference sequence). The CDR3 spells CASSLTTSGGHYEQYF. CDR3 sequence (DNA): TGTGCCAGCAGCCTTACGACTAGCGGGGGGCACTACGAGCAGTACTTC.

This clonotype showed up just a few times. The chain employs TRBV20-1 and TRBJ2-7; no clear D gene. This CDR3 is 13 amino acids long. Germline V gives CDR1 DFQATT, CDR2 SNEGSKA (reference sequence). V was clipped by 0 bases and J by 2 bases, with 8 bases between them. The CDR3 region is CSARDVGTYEQYF. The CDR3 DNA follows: TGCAGTGCTAGAGATGTGGGTACCTACGAGCAGTACTTC.

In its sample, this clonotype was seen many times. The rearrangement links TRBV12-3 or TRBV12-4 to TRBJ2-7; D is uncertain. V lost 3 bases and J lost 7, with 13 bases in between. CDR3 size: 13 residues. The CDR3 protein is CASSLSPGREQYF. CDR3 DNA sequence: TGTGCCAGCAGTTTGTCCCCAGGTAGAGAGCAGTACTTC.

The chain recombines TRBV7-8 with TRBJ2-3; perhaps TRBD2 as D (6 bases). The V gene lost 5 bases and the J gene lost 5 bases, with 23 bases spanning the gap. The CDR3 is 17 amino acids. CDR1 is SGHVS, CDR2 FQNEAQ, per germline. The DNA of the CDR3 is TGTGCCAGCAGCCGACCTTGGGGGGACGAGCGTCAAGATACGCAGTATTTT. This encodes CASSRPWGDERQDTQYF.

CDR3 amino acids: CASSSGLQYEQYF. CDR3 sequence (DNA): TGTGCCAGCAGCTCGGGACTGCAATACGAGCAGTACTTC. The rearrangement uses TRBV7-3 and TRBJ2-7; D is possibly TRBD2 (6 bases). The CDR3 runs 13 residues. V lost 4 bases to trimming and J lost 4 bases, with 11 bases between them. CDR1 is SGHTA, CDR2 FQGTGA, per germline.

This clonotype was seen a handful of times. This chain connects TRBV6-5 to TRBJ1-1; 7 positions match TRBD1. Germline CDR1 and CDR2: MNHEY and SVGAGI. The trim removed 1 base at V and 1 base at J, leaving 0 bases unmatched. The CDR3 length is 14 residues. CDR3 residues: CASSYYRGNTEAFF. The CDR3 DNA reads TGTGCCAGCAGTTACTACAGGGGGAACACTGAAGCTTTCTTT.

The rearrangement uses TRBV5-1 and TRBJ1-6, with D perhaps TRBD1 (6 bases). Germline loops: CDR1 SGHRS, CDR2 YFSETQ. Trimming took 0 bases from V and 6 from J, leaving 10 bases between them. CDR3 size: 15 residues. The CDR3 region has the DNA TGCGCCAGCAGCTTGGTTACAGGGACTAATTCACCCCTCCACTTT. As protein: CASSLVTGTNSPLHF.

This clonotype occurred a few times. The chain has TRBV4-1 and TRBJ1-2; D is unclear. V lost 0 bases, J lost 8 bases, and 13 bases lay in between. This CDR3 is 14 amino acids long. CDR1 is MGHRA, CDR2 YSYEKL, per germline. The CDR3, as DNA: TGCGCCAGCAGCCAAGATCCCGTAACCGGAGGCTACACCTTC. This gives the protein CASSQDPVTGGYTF.

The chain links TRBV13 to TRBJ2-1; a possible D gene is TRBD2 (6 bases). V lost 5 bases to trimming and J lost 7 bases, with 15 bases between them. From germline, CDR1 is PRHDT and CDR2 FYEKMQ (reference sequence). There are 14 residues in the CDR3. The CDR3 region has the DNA TGTGCCAGCAGCCCGCGTGGGGGGAAAAATGAGCAGTTCTTC. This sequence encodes CASSPRGGKNEQFF.